Following are 18 T cell receptor beta chains from one sample sequenced in a study of shared clonotypes between healthy human individuals (dated by TCRdb to 2018 to 2021). The library was made by the immunoSEQ multiplex PCR assay. The immuneACCESS repertoire file appears here via TCRdb, limited to in-frame rearrangements. These files lack a portion of the clones; in checked studies, under half of the deficit traces to unresolved V genes, and the cause of the others is not known. The sample data list over a million clones, and roughly 74% of these were observed just once. Of the sample, under 0.8% falls within the top ten clones. Sequenced sample: memory CD4+ T cells from PBMCs. Taken with the paper, the label for cell subset or site translates to: CD45RA-negative fraction. The receptors originated from a man younger than 30 in good health. Some clones in this sample may be carry-over from other donors' samples.

The chain combines TRBV7-9 with TRBJ1-1; D might be TRBD1 (5 bases). Trimming cost V 0 bases and J 7 bases, with 9 bases left between them. The CDR3 runs 13 residues. Germline loops: CDR1 SEHNR, CDR2 FQNEAQ (reference sequence). CDR3 DNA sequence: TGTGCCAGCAGCTTAGCCACAGGTGTTGAAGCTTTCTTT. Its protein product is CASSLATGVEAFF.

This clone appeared a few times. The rearrangement joins TRBV5-1 to TRBJ1-1; no firm D call. Germline CDR1 SGHRS, CDR2 YFSETQ. The CDR3 runs to 14 residues. Trimming removed 6 bases from V and 1 base from J, with 13 bases in between. The CDR3 nucleotides read TGCGCCAGCACGCCAGGAGGCCCGAACACTGAAGCTTTCTTT. This gives the protein CASTPGGPNTEAFF. The full variable domain, completed using reference TRBV5-1 and TRBJ1-1, is KAGVTQTPRYLIKTRGQQVTLSCSPISGHRSVSWYQQTPGQGLQFLFEYFSETQRNKGNFPGRFSGRQFSNSRSEMNVSTLELGDSALYLCASTPGGPNTEAFFGQGTRLTVV.

This clone has at least ten counts. The chain has TRBV6-1 and TRBJ1-1; D is possibly TRBD1 (6 bases). The germline gives CDR1 MNHNS, CDR2 SASEGT. This CDR3 has 14 amino acids. Trimming stripped 6 bases from V and 1 base from J, with 12 bases between. CDR3 loop: CASRGAGRNTEAFF. The CDR3 DNA reads as TGTGCCAGCAGGGGGGCAGGACGGAACACTGAAGCTTTCTTT.

The chain carries TRBV18 and TRBJ2-3; D is perhaps TRBD1 (5 bases). CDR3 length: 15 amino acids. Trimming stripped 8 bases from V and 5 bases from J, with 20 bases between. Germline-derived CDR1 and CDR2 are KGHSH and LQKENI. The CDR3 protein is CASPPRAGYEDTQYF. In DNA form, the CDR3 reads TGTGCCAGCCCTCCCCGGGCAGGGTATGAAGATACGCAGTATTTT.

The chain employs TRBV5-8 and TRBJ2-5, with 10 bases aligning to TRBD2. This CDR3 has 18 amino acids. CDR1 is SGHTS and CDR2 is YDEGEE in the germline V gene. J lost 5 bases, V lost 0 bases, and 13 bases had no gene match. In nucleotides, the CDR3 is TGTGCCAGCAGCTTGGCCATTCTAGCGGGAGCTGAGATGGAGACCCAGTACTTC. Translating gives CASSLAILAGAEMETQYF. The variable domain in full, with the rest retrieved from reference TRBV5-8 and TRBJ2-5, is EAGVTQSPTHLIKTRGQQATLRCSPISGHTSVYWYQQALGLGLQFLLWYDEGEERNRGNFPPRFSGRQFPNYSSELNVNALELEDSALYLCASSLAILAGAEMETQYFGPGTRLLVL.

This sequence joins TRBV7-9 and TRBJ2-3, with a tentative D call TRBD1 (5 bases). This CDR3 is 14 amino acids long. Trimming shortened V by 4 bases and J by 3 bases, and 11 bases separated the two germline ends. CDR1 and CDR2 (germline): SEHNR, FQNEAQ (reference sequence). CDR3 coding DNA: TGTGCCAGCAGCTCCGACAGAATTACAGATACGCAGTATTTT. It encodes CASSSDRITDTQYF.

Details on this clone: This is likely an artifact of a read error, given a far larger clone one base away. This chain links TRBV14 with TRBJ2-2; D ambiguous. This CDR3 comprises 12 residues. Between the trimmed V and J ends, which lost 5 bases and 3 bases, there was a span of 4 bases. Per germline, CDR1 SGHDN and CDR2 FVKESK. The CDR3 DNA is TGTGCCAGCAGCTTCTACACCGGGGAGCTGTTTTTT. This sequence encodes CASSFYTGELFF.

This clone was seen only a few times. The chain joins TRBV7-9 to TRBJ1-4; D possibly corresponds to TRBD1 (5 bases). The CDR3 loop spans 15 amino acids. Germline V gene sequence: CDR1 SEHNR, CDR2 FQNEAQ (reference sequence). The V and J ends lost 5 bases and 7 bases respectively, with 17 bases between them. CDR3 sequence (DNA): TGTGCCAGCAGCCAGATCGGAGGGGCGAGTGAAAAACTGTTTTTT. Its translation is CASSQIGGASEKLFF.

The chain carries TRBV29-1 and TRBJ2-2; 9 bases are a match to TRBD2. Germline-derived CDR1 and CDR2 are SQVTM and ANQGSEA. V shed 7 bases and J 1 base; nucleotides not matched to a gene: 4. The CDR3 length is 14 residues. CDR3 amino acids: CSAASGVNTGELFF. CDR3 coding DNA: TGCAGCGCCGCTAGCGGGGTGAACACCGGGGAGCTGTTTTTT.

The chain is built from TRBV14 and TRBJ2-5; possibly TRBD2 for D (7 bases). This CDR3 comprises 17 residues. The ends were cut back, 3 bases at V and 2 bases at J, with 19 bases in the middle. Germline V gene data show CDR1 as SGHDN and CDR2 as FVKESK. The CDR3 loop is CASSQRRGSGGQETQYF. CDR3 in DNA: TGTGCCAGCAGCCAGAGGAGGGGGTCGGGGGGACAAGAGACCCAGTACTTC.

The chain recombines TRBV7-2 with TRBJ1-1; D remains ambiguous. The V end was cut by 4 bases, the J end by 3 bases, with 15 bases between. The CDR3 length is 15 residues. Germline loops: CDR1 SGHTA, CDR2 FQGNSA. The CDR3 DNA is TGTGCCAGCAGCTCAGACCTAGGTCGGGACACTGAAGCTTTCTTT. Amino acids: CASSSDLGRDTEAFF.

V is TRBV27 and J is TRBJ1-1, with 8 bases identical to TRBD1. J gave up 1 base and V 1 base, and 8 bases lay outside the gene matches. This CDR3 is built from 17 residues. Germline lookup yields CDR1 MNHEY and CDR2 SMNVEV (reference sequence). The CDR3, as DNA: TGTGCCAGCAGTTTATTTGGGACAGGCCTGGGGAACACTGAAGCTTTCTTT. The encoded protein is CASSLFGTGLGNTEAFF.

The gene calls are TRBV27 and TRBJ1-5; no definite D call. The CDR3 spans 16 residues. Germline lookup yields CDR1 MNHEY and CDR2 SMNVEV (reference sequence). The V gene lost 5 bases and the J gene lost 4 bases, with 18 bases spanning the gap. In nucleotides, the CDR3 is TGTGCCAGCAGTCTCTTTGGGGATCACCGGAATCAGCCCCAGCATTTT. It encodes CASSLFGDHRNQPQHF.

The genes are TRBV18 and TRBJ1-5; 8 nucleotides align to TRBD1. From germline, CDR1 is KGHSH and CDR2 LQKENI. The length of the CDR3 is 15 residues. The junction had 8 bases not matched to a gene; V was cut back by 5 bases and J by 5 bases. Here the CDR3 reads CASSSRTGRDQPQHF. The CDR3 DNA sequence: TGTGCCAGCTCATCTCGGACAGGGAGGGATCAGCCCCAGCATTTT.

The gene calls are TRBV5-6 and TRBJ2-7, with D possibly TRBD1 on 6 matching bases. This CDR3 has 16 residues. V was clipped by 4 bases and J by 0 bases, with 17 bases between them. The germline CDR1 and CDR2 sequences are SGHDT and YYEEEE. In DNA, the CDR3 is TGTGCCAGCAGCCCGAGGGGACACTTTAACTCCTACGAGCAGTACTTC. Its translation is CASSPRGHFNSYEQYF.

About this clone: This sequence may be a read error, since a much larger clone differs from it by one base. The sample holds other DNA sequences that translate to the same CDR3. The chain is built from TRBV7-9 and TRBJ2-7, with 7 bases lining up with TRBD2. V was clipped by 5 bases and J by 6 bases; unmatched bases: 13. CDR1 and CDR2 (germline): SEHNR, FQNEAQ (reference sequence). The CDR3 contains 15 residues. Here the CDR3 reads CASSLGGGSFGEQYF. The CDR3 DNA reads as TGTGCCAGCAGCCTAGGCGGGGGATCGTTCGGCGAGCAGTACTTC.

In its sample, this clone was seen many times. This chain links TRBV7-3 with TRBJ2-6; D not resolved. CDR1 is SGHTA, CDR2 FQGTGA, per germline. The CDR3 totals 16 residues. Between the trimmed V and J ends, which lost 8 bases and 2 bases, there was a span of 16 bases. CDR3 sequence (DNA): TGTGCCAGCTCTTCCGGCGGCACCCCTGGGGCCAACGTCCTGACTTTC. Translating it yields CASSSGGTPGANVLTF. Looking up the rest from reference TRBV7-3 and TRBJ2-6 gives the full variable domain: GAGVSQTPSNKVTEKGKYVELRCDPISGHTALYWYRQSLGQGPEFLIYFQGTGAADDSGLPNDRFFAVRPEGSVSTLKIQRTERGDSAVYLCASSSGGTPGANVLTFGAGSRLTVL.

This chain links TRBV2 with TRBJ2-2, with a possible D match to TRBD2 (6 bases). V was cut by 6 bases and J by 2 bases, with 16 bases left in between. Germline assignment: CDR1 SNHLY and CDR2 FYNNEI. The length of the CDR3 is 16 residues. As DNA, the CDR3 is TGTGCCAGCAGCCAGGGACTCGGAAGAAACACCGGGGAGCTGTTTTTT. Its protein product is CASSQGLGRNTGELFF.